These T cell receptor beta chains were read from a single sample in a study of response to subunit inactivated influenza vaccine. Via MiXCR, TCRdb re-called the RT-PCR reads, giving one row per CDR3 protein. The sample lists 650,000 to 800,000 distinct CDR3 sequences, around 18% occurring once. Sequencing was performed on PBMCs from blood, taken less than 6 days after vaccination. These receptors were taken from a man in his fifties or sixties who received an inactivated influenza vaccine. CDR3s include the opening cysteine and the closing phenylalanine or tryptophan. The order of the fields is D gene, clone size, J gene, V gene, CDR3 DNA, CDR3 protein. The D gene is left open where the match is weak. Rows may omit the clone size; those that give it use once, few, many or a size class.

-	-	TRBJ2-3	TRBV21-1	TGTGCCAGCACCTCGGACAGGGGCTACACAGATACGCAGTATTTT	CASTSDRGYTDTQYF
-	few	TRBJ2-5	TRBV12-5	TGTGCTAGTGGTTTGGTCCCGGGAGAAGAGACCCAGTACTTC	CASGLVPGEETQYF
-	many	TRBJ1-5	TRBV24-1	TGTGCCACCAGTGATTCCGGGCAGGGGAATCAGCCCCAGCATTTT	CATSDSGQGNQPQHF
-	few	TRBJ2-1	TRBV7-2	TGTGCCAGCAGCTTAGCGATGGGCCAAAATGAGCAGTTCTTC	CASSLAMGQNEQFF
-	few	TRBJ1-6	TRBV10-3	TGTGCCATCAGTGTTAATGGTCGAAATAATTCACCCCTCCACTTT	CAISVNGRNNSPLHF
-	few	TRBJ2-7	TRBV20-1	TGCAGTGCTAGATCGGGGGCCGAGACCTACGAGCAGTACTTC	CSARSGAETYEQYF
-	-	TRBJ2-3	TRBV28	TGTGCCAGCAGCCTAGGGACGGTAGATACGCAGTATTTT	CASSLGTVDTQYF
TRBD1	few	TRBJ2-6	TRBV12-3/TRBV12-4	TGTGCCAGCAGTTTAGACCGGGACAGGGATTTTCGAGAATACTCTGGGGCCAACGTCCTGACTTTC	CASSLDRDRDFREYSGANVLTF
-	-	TRBJ2-2	TRBV4-3	TGCGCCAGCAGCCAAGCATTCGTACCCGGGGAGCTGTTTTTT	CASSQAFVPGELFF
TRBD2	few	TRBJ2-1	TRBV4-1	TGCGCCAGCAGCCAAGTCGCTAGCGGGGGTTACAATGAGCAGTTCTTC	CASSQVASGGYNEQFF
-	-	TRBJ2-5	TRBV6-2/TRBV6-3	TGTGCCAGCAGCTTCGCGGGGAGCGGGCGACAAGAGACCCAGTACTTC	CASSFAGSGRQETQYF
-	many	TRBJ2-3	TRBV29-1	TGCAGCGTTGGGGGGCGGGAGTTCCCCGCAGATACGCAGTATTTT	CSVGGREFPADTQYF
TRBD2	-	TRBJ2-7	TRBV20-1	TGCAGTGCTAGTTCGGTAGCGGGAGGGTACGAGCAGTACTTC	CSASSVAGGYEQYF
-	-	TRBJ1-5	TRBV6-5	TGTGCCAGCAGTTACTCATCAGGGATTCAGCCCCAGCATTTT	CASSYSSGIQPQHF
-	many	TRBJ1-2	TRBV27	TGTGCCAGCAGTTCCCCGACAGGCTATGGCTACACCTTC	CASSSPTGYGYTF
TRBD2	few	TRBJ2-2	TRBV20-1	TGCAGTGCCAGCCCGTTAGCGGGGGGGAACACCGGGGAGCTGTTTTTT	CSASPLAGGNTGELFF
TRBD1	-	TRBJ1-4	TRBV20-1	TGCAGTACGGGGACAGGGGGGGAAAAACTGTTTTTT	CSTGTGGEKLFF
-	-	TRBJ2-7	TRBV7-9	TGTGCCAGCAGCTTAACACCCTGGGAGCAGTACTTC	CASSLTPWEQYF
-	-	TRBJ2-1	TRBV7-8	TGTGCCAGCAGCCTTCAGCGGGACATTCCCTACAATGAGCAGTTCTTC	CASSLQRDIPYNEQFF
TRBD2	few	TRBJ2-2	TRBV6-4	TGTGCCAGCAGTGTATTCTGGCGGGAGGGCCCGGACACCGGGGAGCTGTTTTTT	CASSVFWREGPDTGELFF
-	many	TRBJ1-2	TRBV6-6	TGTGCCAGCACCCCGACAGAAAGCTATGGCTACACCTTC	CASTPTESYGYTF
-	-	TRBJ1-2	TRBV6-2/TRBV6-3	TGTGCCAGCAGTTTCCCAATTTACTATGGCTACACCTTC	CASSFPIYYGYTF
-	few	TRBJ1-1	TRBV6-1	TGTGCCAGCAGACCGGGACGGATGAACACTGAAGCTTTCTTT	CASRPGRMNTEAFF
-	-	TRBJ2-7	TRBV2	TGTGCCAGCACGTCAGGGAGAGACGAGCAGTACTTC	CASTSGRDEQYF
TRBD2	-	TRBJ2-3	TRBV28	TGTGCCAGCAGCCCTACTAGCGGAGGGGTCACAGATACGCAGTATTTT	CASSPTSGGVTDTQYF
-	-	TRBJ1-1	TRBV6-2/TRBV6-3	TGCGAACCCGGGGGGCACGGTTTCTTT	CEPGGHGFF
-	many	TRBJ2-3	TRBV9	TGTGCCAGCAGTGTAGGCGGAGCTAGCACAGATACGCAGTATTTT	CASSVGGASTDTQYF
TRBD2	-	TRBJ2-5	TRBV7-2	TGTGCCAGCAGCCCGGGGGGGCGGGGAGGGACCCAGTACTTC	CASSPGGRGGTQYF
TRBD1	few	TRBJ2-1	TRBV25-1	TGTGCCAGCAGTGAATATCTGAAATCGGCAGGGGGCGGGGACAATGAGCAGTTCTTC	CASSEYLKSAGGGDNEQFF
-	-	TRBJ2-7	TRBV11-2	TGTGCCAGCAGCTGGACCCCCGACAGCTACGAGCAGTACTTC	CASSWTPDSYEQYF
-	few	TRBJ2-7	TRBV11-2	TGTGCCAGCAGCCCTCTAGCCGCCACGACTCCTGGCGAGCAGTACTTC	CASSPLAATTPGEQYF
TRBD2	few	TRBJ2-7	TRBV7-8	TGTGCCAGCAGCTTAGGTGGGGAAAGGCTAGCGGGAATCTACGAGCAGTACTTC	CASSLGGERLAGIYEQYF
-	-	TRBJ1-2	TRBV27	TGTGCCAGCAATCCAGTCGGAGCGGGTGGCTACACCTTC	CASNPVGAGGYTF
TRBD2	-	TRBJ2-7	TRBV7-9	TGTGCCAGCAGCCCCTCGGGACTAGCTGTCGAGCAGTACTTC	CASSPSGLAVEQYF
TRBD2	once	TRBJ2-1	TRBV9	TGTGCCAGCAGCCCCGGGACTAGCGGGATATACCAGTGGGGCTACAATGAGCAGTTCTTC	CASSPGTSGIYQWGYNEQFF
-	few	TRBJ2-7	TRBV7-2	TGTGCCAGCAGCCCAGCCCTACTCCGCTCCTACGAGCAGTACTTC	CASSPALLRSYEQYF
-	-	TRBJ2-1	TRBV13	TGTGCCAGCAGCTGGGACCGTAGCTCCTACAATGAGCAGTTCTTC	CASSWDRSSYNEQFF
TRBD1	-	TRBJ2-3	TRBV24-1	TGTGCCACCAGTGAAGGGACAGCTAGCACAGATACGCAGTATTTT	CATSEGTASTDTQYF
-	many	TRBJ2-7	TRBV20-1	TGCAGTGCAATGTACGAGCAGTACTTC	CSAMYEQYF
TRBD1	-	TRBJ2-7	TRBV20-1	TGCAGTGCCGGGACAGGGGGCTGGTACGAGCAGTACTTC	CSAGTGGWYEQYF
-	few	TRBJ2-4	TRBV29-1	TGCAGCGTTGAAGACCTTTTGGACGGCCCGCTAGCCAAAAACATTCAGTACTTC	CSVEDLLDGPLAKNIQYF
-	few	TRBJ2-1	TRBV12-3/TRBV12-4	TGTGCCAGCAGTTATAATAGGGTCAATGAGCAGTTCTTC	CASSYNRVNEQFF
-	-	TRBJ1-6	TRBV4-3	TGCGCCAGCAGCCAAGAAGGGGAGCGGGGCAGTAATTCACCCCTCCACTTT	CASSQEGERGSNSPLHF
TRBD1	few	TRBJ1-1	TRBV4-1	TGCGCCAGCAGCCACCGGGACAGGGCCATGGGAGCTTTCTTT	CASSHRDRAMGAFF
-	few	TRBJ2-2	TRBV5-1	TGCGCCAGCGGATCCGCGACAGGAAAAGCGAACACCGGGGAGCTGTTTTTT	CASGSATGKANTGELFF